The following is a T cell receptor (beta chain) sequence with its context. The CDR3 runs 14 residues. Germline V gene data show CDR1 as SNHLY and CDR2 as FYNNEI. V lost 3 bases to trimming and J lost 2 bases, with 11 bases between them. This sample is part of a study of blood T cell repertoires in COVID-19. Across the whole study: The samples span acute and convalescent COVID-19 from the United States, Italy and Spain. T cells, B-cell-depleted T cells, or PBMCs supplied cDNA or gDNA.

Authors' data handling: Reference gene primer amplification gave nucleated cell count estimates. Method: immunoSEQ multiplex PCR; TCRdb's copy keeps in-frame clones and lacks some. V, J and clone size are those of that table, while D and trimming were read from the DNA. The table lists around 140,000 clones, approximately 84% of them singletons, with 17% in the top ten. This receptor was identified in a woman older than 75 with acute or convalescent COVID-19. The rearrangement uses TRBV2 and TRBJ2-7; D is perhaps TRBD2 (6 bases). Sequenced material: peripheral blood. The CDR3 DNA is TGTGCCAGCAGTGAGGGGGGAGTCCCCTACGAGCAGTACTTC. Its protein product is CASSEGGVPYEQYF.